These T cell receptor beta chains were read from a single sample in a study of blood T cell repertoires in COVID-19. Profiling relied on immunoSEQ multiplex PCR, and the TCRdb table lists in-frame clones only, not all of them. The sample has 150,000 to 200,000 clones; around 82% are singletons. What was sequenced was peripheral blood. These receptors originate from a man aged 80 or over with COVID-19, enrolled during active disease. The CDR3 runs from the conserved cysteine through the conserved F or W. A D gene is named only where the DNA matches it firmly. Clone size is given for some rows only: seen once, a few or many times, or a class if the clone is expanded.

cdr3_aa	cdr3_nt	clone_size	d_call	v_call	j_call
CASSFSLTPGSNQPQHF	TGTGCCAGCAGCTTTTCCTTAACCCCGGGGAGCAATCAGCCCCAGCATTTT	NA	NA	TRBV5-8	TRBJ1-5
CASSHRDRNSPLHF	TGTGCCAGCAGCCACCGGGACAGAAATTCACCCCTCCACTTT	NA	TRBD1	TRBV3-1/TRBV3-2	TRBJ1-6
CASSPGTGEFNEQFF	TGTGCCAGCTCACCAGGGACAGGGGAATTCAATGAGCAGTTCTTC	NA	TRBD1	TRBV18	TRBJ2-1
CASRVTTGGLGEKLFF	TGTGCCAGCAGAGTGACAACAGGGGGCCTAGGGGAAAAACTGTTTTTT	NA	TRBD1	TRBV4-2	TRBJ1-4
CASSYSGEDYGYTF	TGTGCCAGCAGTTACTCCGGGGAGGACTATGGCTACACCTTC	NA	NA	TRBV6-5	TRBJ1-2
CASSWPPSEQYF	TGTGCCAGCAGTTGGCCGCCCAGCGAGCAGTACTTC	NA	NA	TRBV6-2/TRBV6-3	TRBJ2-7
CASTPSTVNYGYTF	TGTGCCAGCACTCCCTCAACGGTTAACTATGGCTACACCTTC	NA	NA	TRBV4-2	TRBJ1-2
CASSLKGLSEAFF	TGTGCCAGCAGTTTAAAAGGACTATCGGAAGCTTTCTTT	NA	NA	TRBV28	TRBJ1-1
CASSLAGGHGYTF	TGTGCCAGCAGCTTAGCAGGGGGCCACGGCTACACCTTC	NA	TRBD1	TRBV6-5	TRBJ1-2
CASSSDRVPTGELFF	TGTGCCAGCAGTTCGGACAGGGTTCCCACCGGGGAGCTGTTTTTT	NA	TRBD1	TRBV6-5	TRBJ2-2
CASSSQWRNTEAFF	TGTGCCAGCAGCTCACAATGGAGGAACACTGAAGCTTTCTTT	NA	NA	TRBV27	TRBJ1-1
CSASRAGVGTDTQYF	TGCAGTGCTAGTCGAGCGGGGGTTGGCACAGATACGCAGTATTTT	NA	TRBD2	TRBV20-1	TRBJ2-3
CASSQGGTGVIIAQPQHF	TGTGCCAGCAGCCAAGGGGGGACAGGGGTAATAATCGCTCAGCCCCAGCATTTT	few	TRBD1	TRBV4-2	TRBJ1-5
CASSPTVANYGYTF	TGTGCCAGCAGTCCTACCGTAGCTAACTATGGCTACACCTTC	NA	NA	TRBV2	TRBJ1-2
CASRSGQGAPNEQFF	TGTGCCAGCAGATCCGGGCAGGGGGCTCCCAATGAGCAGTTCTTC	NA	TRBD1	TRBV5-4	TRBJ2-1
CASSYSRGGWGNTIYF	TGTGCCAGCAGTTACTCGAGAGGGGGCTGGGGAAACACCATATATTTT	NA	TRBD1	TRBV6-5	TRBJ1-3
CASSGGGGTDTQYF	TGTGCCAGCAGCGGCGGGGGTGGGACAGATACGCAGTATTTT	NA	TRBD2	TRBV11-2	TRBJ2-3
CASPQKTGRVEETQYF	TGTGCCAGCCCTCAGAAAACAGGGAGGGTCGAAGAGACCCAGTACTTC	NA	NA	TRBV9	TRBJ2-5
CASSSTRDRGDEQYF	TGTGCCAGCAGCTCGACCCGGGACAGGGGGGACGAGCAGTACTTC	NA	TRBD1	TRBV5-4	TRBJ2-7
CASSQDGALSSYNEQFF	TGCGCCAGCAGCCAAGATGGGGCCCTTAGCTCCTACAATGAGCAGTTCTTC	NA	NA	TRBV4-3	TRBJ2-1
CASSRQGRETQYF	TGTGCCAGCAGCCGACAGGGTCGGGAGACCCAGTACTTC	NA	TRBD1	TRBV11-3	TRBJ2-5
CASSLWDRGVEQYF	TGTGCCAGCAGCTTATGGGACAGGGGGGTCGAGCAGTACTTC	NA	TRBD1	TRBV7-9	TRBJ2-7
CASSQEGGQPQHF	TGTGCCAGCAGCCAAGAGGGAGGTCAGCCCCAGCATTTT	NA	NA	TRBV3-1/TRBV3-2	TRBJ1-5
CASRTSGGNEQFF	TGTGCCAGCCGGACTAGCGGGGGCAATGAGCAGTTCTTC	few	TRBD2	TRBV4-2	TRBJ2-1
CASGRGYEQYF	TGTGCTAGTGGCAGGGGCTACGAGCAGTACTTC	NA	NA	TRBV12-5	TRBJ2-7
CASSQARDRGSGTGELFF	TGTGCCAGCAGCCAAGCCCGGGACAGAGGGTCGGGGACCGGGGAGCTGTTTTTT	few	TRBD1	TRBV4-2	TRBJ2-2
CASSGLSNEQFF	TGTGCCAGCAGTGGGCTCTCCAATGAGCAGTTCTTC	few	NA	TRBV25-1	TRBJ2-1
CASSQDRRAALNTEAFF	TGCGCCAGCAGCCAAGATAGGAGGGCGGCCTTGAACACTGAAGCTTTCTTT	NA	NA	TRBV4-1	TRBJ1-1
CASSGLRSGSMNTEAFF	TGTGCCAGCAGCGGGCTTCGCTCCGGCTCTATGAACACTGAAGCTTTCTTT	NA	NA	TRBV5-6	TRBJ1-1
CASSLTGTVEAFF	TGTGCCAGCAGCCTCACCGGGACAGTAGAAGCTTTCTTT	NA	TRBD1	TRBV25-1	TRBJ1-1
CASSTTSGGAGGEQFF	TGTGCCAGCAGTACGACTAGCGGGGGGGCGGGCGGTGAGCAGTTCTTC	NA	TRBD2	TRBV7-6	TRBJ2-1
CASSQRDRADSPLHF	TGCGCCAGCAGCCAGAGGGACAGAGCCGATTCACCCCTCCACTTT	NA	TRBD1	TRBV4-1	TRBJ1-6
CASTLGGGRVTEAFF	TGTGCCAGCACCCTCGGAGGGGGCAGGGTCACTGAAGCTTTCTTT	NA	TRBD1	TRBV5-8	TRBJ1-1
CSVPYRVNTEAFF	TGCAGCGTGCCGTACAGGGTCAACACTGAAGCTTTCTTT	NA	NA	TRBV29-1	TRBJ1-1
CASSWTGGSGQPQHF	TGTGCCAGCAGTTGGACAGGGGGCTCGGGGCAGCCCCAGCATTTT	few	TRBD1	TRBV27	TRBJ1-5
CASSEAGTGGYGYTF	TGTGCCAGCAGTGAAGCTGGGACAGGGGGTTATGGCTACACCTTC	NA	TRBD1	TRBV2	TRBJ1-2
CASKVWETSQETQYF	TGTGCCAGCAAGGTGTGGGAGACTAGCCAAGAGACCCAGTACTTC	NA	NA	TRBV28	TRBJ2-5
CASSTRTGNTIYF	TGTGCCAGCAGCACCCGGACAGGGAACACCATATATTTT	NA	TRBD1	TRBV7-9	TRBJ1-3
CASSIEGLADTGELFF	TGTGCCAGTAGTATAGAGGGACTAGCGGATACCGGGGAGCTGTTTTTT	NA	TRBD2	TRBV19	TRBJ2-2
CASMLAGAPETQYF	TGTGCCAGTATGCTAGCGGGGGCCCCAGAGACCCAGTACTTC	few	TRBD2	TRBV19	TRBJ2-5
CSAETDTQYF	TGCAGTGCTGAGACAGATACGCAGTATTTT	NA	NA	TRBV20-1	TRBJ2-3